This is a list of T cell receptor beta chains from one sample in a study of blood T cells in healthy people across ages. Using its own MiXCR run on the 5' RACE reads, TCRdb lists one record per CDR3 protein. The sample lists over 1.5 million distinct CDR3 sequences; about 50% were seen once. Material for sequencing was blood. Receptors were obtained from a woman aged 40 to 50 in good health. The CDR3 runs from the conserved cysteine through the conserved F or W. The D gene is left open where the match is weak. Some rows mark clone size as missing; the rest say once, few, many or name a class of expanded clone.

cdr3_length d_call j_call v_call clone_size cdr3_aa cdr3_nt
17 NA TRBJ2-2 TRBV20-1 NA CSARPVSSGPNTGELFF TGCAGTGCTAGACCTGTGAGTAGCGGACCGAACACCGGGGAGCTGTTTTTT
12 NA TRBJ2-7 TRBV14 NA CASSQGWNEQYF TGTGCCAGCAGCCAAGGATGGAACGAGCAGTACTTC
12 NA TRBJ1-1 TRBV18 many CASSPQNTEAFF TGTGCCAGCAGTCCCCAGAACACTGAAGCTTTCTTT
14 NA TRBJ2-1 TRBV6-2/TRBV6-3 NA CASSQGWNEGEQFF TGTGCCAGCAGCCAGGGATGGAATGAGGGTGAGCAGTTCTTC
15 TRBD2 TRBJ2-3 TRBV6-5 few CASRNIAGFTDTQYF TGTGCCAGCAGGAATATAGCGGGGTTCACAGATACGCAGTATTTT
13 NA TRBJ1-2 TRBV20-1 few CSAHKQGSNGYTF TGCAGCGCTCACAAACAGGGATCTAATGGCTACACCTTC
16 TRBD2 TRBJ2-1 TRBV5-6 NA CASSSLDTRAGDEQFF TGTGCCAGCAGCTCGCTCGACACCCGGGCGGGGGATGAGCAGTTCTTC
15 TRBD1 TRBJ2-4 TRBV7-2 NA CASSSWDREKNIQYF TGTGCCAGCAGCTCCTGGGACAGGGAAAAAAACATTCAGTACTTC
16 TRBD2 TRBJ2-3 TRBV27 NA CASSLLGGTSTDTQYF TGTGCCAGCAGTTTATTGGGGGGGACCTCCACAGATACGCAGTATTTT
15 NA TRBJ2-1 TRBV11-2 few CASSLRTPTYNEQFF TGTGCCAGCAGCTTACGTACTCCCACCTACAATGAGCAGTTCTTC
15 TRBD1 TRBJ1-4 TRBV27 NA CASSRDRDRNEKLFF TGTGCCAGCAGCCGCGACCGGGACAGAAATGAAAAACTGTTTTTT
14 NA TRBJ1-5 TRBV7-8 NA CASSLKGRGQPRHF TGTGCCAGCAGCTTAAAGGGTAGGGGTCAGCCCCGGCATTTT
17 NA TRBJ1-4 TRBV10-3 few CAISESELRGSNEKLFF TGTGCCATCAGTGAGAGCGAATTACGGGGGAGTAATGAAAAACTGTTTTTT
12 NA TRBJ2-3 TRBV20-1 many CSARLTTDTQYF TGCAGTGCTAGACTTACCACAGATACGCAGTATTTT
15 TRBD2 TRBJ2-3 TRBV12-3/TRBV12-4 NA CASSLSGGYRDTQYF TGTGCCAGCAGTCTTAGCGGGGGGTACCGGGATACGCAGTATTTT
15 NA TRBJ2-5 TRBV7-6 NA CASSLLSRSEETQYF TGTGCCAGCAGCCTATTATCTAGAAGTGAGGAGACCCAGTACTTC
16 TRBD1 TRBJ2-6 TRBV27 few CASSGQASSGANVLTF TGTGCCAGCAGCGGACAGGCCAGCTCTGGGGCCAACGTCCTGACTTTC
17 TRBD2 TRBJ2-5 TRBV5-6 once CASSLGVKRGFLETQYF TGTGCCAGCAGCTTGGGAGTGAAGCGGGGGTTCCTAGAGACCCAGTACTTC
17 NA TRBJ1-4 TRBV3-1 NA CASSPPPRTAEKEKLFF TGTGCCAGCAGCCCCCCCCCTCGGACAGCGGAAAAGGAAAAACTGTTTTTT
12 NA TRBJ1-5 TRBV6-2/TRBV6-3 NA CAVGEGGQPQHF TGTGCCGTAGGAGAGGGAGGACAGCCCCAGCATTTT
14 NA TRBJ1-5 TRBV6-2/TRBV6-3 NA CASSRLGGSQPQHF TGTGCCAGCAGTCGCCTTGGAGGGAGCCAGCCCCAGCATTTT
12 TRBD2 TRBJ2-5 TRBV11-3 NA CARGTSEETQYF TGTGCCAGAGGGACTAGCGAGGAGACCCAGTACTTC
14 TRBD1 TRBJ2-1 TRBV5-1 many CASSPGQVYNEQFF TGTGCCAGCAGTCCGGGACAGGTTTACAATGAGCAGTTCTTC
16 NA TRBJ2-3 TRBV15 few CATSRDGQPSTDTQYF TGTGCCACCAGCAGAGATGGGCAGCCGAGCACAGATACGCAGTATTTT
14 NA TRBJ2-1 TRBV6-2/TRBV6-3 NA CASRDVLLNNEQFF TGTGCCAGCAGGGACGTCCTTCTAAACAATGAGCAGTTCTTC
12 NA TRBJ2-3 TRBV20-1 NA CSAEGGPDTQYF TGCAGTGCGGAGGGGGGTCCAGATACGCAGTATTTT
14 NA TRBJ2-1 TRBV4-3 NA CASSQENVYNEQFF TGCGCCAGCAGCCAAGAAAACGTCTACAATGAGCAGTTCTTC
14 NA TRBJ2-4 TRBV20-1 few CSAPPALAKNIQYF TGCAGTGCTCCCCCCGCCCTAGCCAAAAACATTCAGTACTTC
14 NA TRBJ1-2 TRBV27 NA CASSLAGTSYGYTF TGTGCCAGCAGTTTGGCCGGGACTTCCTATGGCTACACCTTC
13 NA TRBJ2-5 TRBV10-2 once CASSESPVVAQYF TGCGCCAGCAGTGAGTCGCCCGTCGTGGCCCAGTACTTC
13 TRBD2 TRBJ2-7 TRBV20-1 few CSATWGGAYEQYF TGCAGTGCGACCTGGGGGGGGGCCTACGAGCAGTACTTC
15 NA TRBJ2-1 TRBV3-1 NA CASSVTEGSYNEQFF TGTGCCAGCAGCGTAACGGAGGGATCCTACAATGAGCAGTTCTTC
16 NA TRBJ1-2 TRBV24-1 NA CATSHDSWGTNYGYTF TGTGCCACCAGTCACGACAGTTGGGGAACTAACTATGGCTACACCTTC
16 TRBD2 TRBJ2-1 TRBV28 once CASSLVAGGADNEQFF TGTGCCAGCAGTTTAGTGGCGGGGGGCGCCGACAATGAGCAGTTCTTC
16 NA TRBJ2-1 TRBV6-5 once CASSYSAGSVLSEQFF TGTGCCAGCAGTTACTCCGCAGGGTCAGTGTTAAGTGAGCAGTTCTTC
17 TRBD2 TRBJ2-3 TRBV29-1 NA CSVGSSGGVRIADTQYF TGCAGCGTTGGATCTAGCGGGGGGGTGAGGATCGCAGATACGCAGTATTTT
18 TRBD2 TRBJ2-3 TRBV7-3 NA CASRSGTSGALLTDTQYF TGTGCCAGCAGATCCGGGACTAGCGGGGCTCTCCTCACAGATACGCAGTATTTT
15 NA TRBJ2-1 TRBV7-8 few CASTRPGSSYNEQFF TGTGCCAGCACACGACCGGGGAGTTCCTACAATGAGCAGTTCTTC
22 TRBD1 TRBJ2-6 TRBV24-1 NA CATSDRTGWATLKDSGANVLTF TGTGCCACCAGTGATCGGACAGGTTGGGCGACCTTGAAGGACTCTGGGGCCAACGTCCTGACTTTC
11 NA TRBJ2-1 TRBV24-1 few CATRHRDEQFF TGTGCCACCAGACACAGGGATGAGCAGTTCTTC
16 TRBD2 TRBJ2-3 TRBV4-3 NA CASSQEERGSTDTQYF TGCGCCAGCAGCCAAGAAGAGCGGGGGTCCACAGATACGCAGTATTTT
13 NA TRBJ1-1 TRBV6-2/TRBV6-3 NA CASSLKQGAEAFF TGTGCCAGCAGTCTAAAACAGGGTGCTGAAGCTTTCTTT
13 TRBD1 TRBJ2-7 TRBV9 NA CASSVGGTGRQYF TGTGCCAGCAGCGTAGGGGGGACAGGGCGGCAGTACTTC
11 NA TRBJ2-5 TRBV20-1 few CSVETVETQYF TGCAGTGTCGAAACGGTAGAGACCCAGTACTTC